This TCR beta chain was sequenced during a study of T cell responses to AZD1222 COVID-19 vaccine. Background on the study: Analyses pooled second doses at about 4 or about 12 weeks.

Study results and caveats: Reportedly, nearly half of unique spike TCRs recognized epitopes outside B.1.351/B.1.1.7 mutations. Spike as a whole was targeted by vaccine-associated CD4 TCRs, dominant at 160-218 and 743-854. After the peak T cell response, and only then, were repertoires sampled.

For this clone: The antigen remains undetermined.

The method was immunoSEQ multiplex PCR; TCRdb's version includes in-frame clones alone and lacks a portion of them. The data hold approximately 140,000 clones, with 94% observed a single time. The V segment lost 2 bases and the J segment 1 base; nucleotides outside the gene matches: 1. CDR3 length equals 15 residues. The germline V gene encodes CDR1 MDHEN and CDR2 SYDVKM. The sequencing here drew on peripheral blood, taken on day 0 of AZD1222 vaccination. The receptor comes from an adult in good health. The J gene is TRBJ2-3, the V gene TRBV28; TRBD2 matches at 9 bases. DNA of the CDR3: TGTGCCAGCAGTTTAGGCGGGGGGGGCACAGATACGCAGTATTTT. It specifies CASSLGGGGTDTQYF.